This entry concerns a single TCR beta chain. Using immunoSEQ multiplex PCR, the repertoire was profiled, and TCRdb retains in-frame clones only, with some absent. This sample yields about 40,000 clones, of which 65% to 90% are seen a single time; under 8% belongs to the top ten. This CDR3 is built from 14 residues. The germline V gene encodes CDR1 SGHDT and CDR2 YYEEEE. The V gene lost 2 bases and the J gene lost 10 bases, with 16 bases spanning the gap. The entry originates in a study of T cells in localized non-small cell lung cancer. The receptor was derived from a male donor at least 60 years old with stage II lung adenocarcinoma. V gene TRBV5-6 combines with J gene TRBJ1-5; unclear D gene. Sequenced here: peripheral blood mononuclear cells, sampled before any cancer treatment. CDR3 loop: CASSLSSPPGPQHF. In DNA form, the CDR3 reads TGTGCCAGCAGCTTAAGTAGCCCACCGGGACCCCAGCATTTT.